This TCR beta chain was captured by sequencing in a study of OX40 agonist ivuxolimab in advanced cancers. On the study more broadly: Patients were around 83% male with ages roughly 23 to 90, mean 60.

Assay used: immunoSEQ multiplex PCR; TCRdb lists only in-frame clones, some missing. Counted here are about 98,000 clones, 90% to 95% occurring once; the ten biggest clones make up around 0.3%. Whole-study findings and limits: Blood T cells, both CD4+ and CD8+, expanded clonally by week 6 at 0.1 to 3.0 mg/kg.

CDR1 and CDR2 from the germline V gene are GTSNPN and SVGIG (reference sequence). The ends lost 0 bases at V and 7 bases at J; junction bases unmatched: 6. The CDR3 covers 14 residues. This clone was recorded only once. Antigen unknown. The gene calls are TRBV30 and TRBJ1-3; 7 bases match TRBD1. The receptor comes from an adult with an advanced solid tumor such as melanoma, head and neck, liver or kidney cancer. The sample here was CD4+ or CD8+ T cells sorted from blood, taken in a trial of the OX40 agonist ivuxolimab. The CDR3 protein is CAWSVLTGTNTIYF. The CDR3 nucleotides read TGTGCCTGGAGTGTGTTGACAGGGACGAACACCATATATTTT.